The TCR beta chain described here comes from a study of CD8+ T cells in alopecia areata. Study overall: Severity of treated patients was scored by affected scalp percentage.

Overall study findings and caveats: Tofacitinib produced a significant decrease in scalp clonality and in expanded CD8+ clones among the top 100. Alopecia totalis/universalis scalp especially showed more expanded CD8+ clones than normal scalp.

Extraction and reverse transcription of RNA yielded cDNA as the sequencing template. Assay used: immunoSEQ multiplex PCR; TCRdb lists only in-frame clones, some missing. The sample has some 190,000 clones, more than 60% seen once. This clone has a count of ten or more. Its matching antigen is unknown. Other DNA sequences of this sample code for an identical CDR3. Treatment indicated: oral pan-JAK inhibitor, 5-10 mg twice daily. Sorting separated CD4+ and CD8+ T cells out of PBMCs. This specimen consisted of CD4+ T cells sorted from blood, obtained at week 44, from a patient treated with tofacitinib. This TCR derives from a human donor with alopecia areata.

The CDR3 nucleotides are TGTGCCAGCAGCCAAAGGGGCCCGAACACCGGGGAGCTGTTTTTT. The encoded protein is CASSQRGPNTGELFF. The chain carries TRBV14 and TRBJ2-2; a possible D gene is TRBD1 (5 bases). Per germline, CDR1 SGHDN and CDR2 FVKESK. CDR3 length equals 15 residues. Trimming took 2 bases from V and 0 from J, leaving 7 bases between them.